This T cell receptor beta chain was identified in a study of blood T cell repertoires in COVID-19. Study context: Sources were T cells, B-cell-depleted T cells, or PBMCs; the material itself was cDNA or gDNA.

Trimming removed 4 bases from V and 5 bases from J, with 14 bases in between. Germline V lookup: CDR1 SQVTM, CDR2 ANQGSEA. The CDR3 runs to 13 residues. As handled by the study authors: The authors estimated nucleated cell counts from reference gene primer amplification. Assay: immunoSEQ multiplex PCR; the TCRdb copy retains only in-frame clones and omits some. The V and J calls and clone size were taken over from that table, and D and trimming were inferred from the DNA. The sample has about 180,000 clones, 88% seen once; the top ten hold roughly 3.7%. This sequence joins TRBV29-1 and TRBJ2-5, with a weak D call TRBD1 (7 bases). This receptor was identified in a woman in her twenties or thirties with acute or convalescent COVID-19. Sequencing used peripheral blood. The CDR3: CSVGGGGRETQYF. CDR3 nucleotides: TGCAGCGTTGGAGGAGGGGGCCGGGAGACCCAGTACTTC. Based on the CDR3 plus reference TRBV29-1 and TRBJ2-5, the full variable domain is SAVISQKPSRDICQRGTSLTIQCQVDSQVTMMFWYRQQPGQSLTLIATANQGSEATYESGFVIDKFPISRPNLTFSTLTVSNMSPEDSSIYLCSVGGGGRETQYFGPGTRLLVL.